Below, 9 T cell receptor beta chains from the same sample are listed, as sequenced in a study of control samples from healthy donors and cancer patients. Clones were read by immunoSEQ multiplex PCR, and TCRdb kept only the in-frame ones, dropping some. The table has 130,000 to 150,000 clones, just under 95% seen once; the top ten hold 12% to 15%. Material: PBMCs. The receptors originated from a man aged 55 to 70 with colorectal cancer.

The chain recombines TRBV5-1 with TRBJ1-4, with D hard to call. Trimming took off 1 base at V and 7 bases at J, with 11 bases between the two ends. This CDR3 has 14 amino acids. Germline V gene sequence: CDR1 SGHRS, CDR2 YFSETQ. CDR3 sequence: CASSLTGSSEKLFF. The CDR3 DNA sequence: TGCGCCAGCAGCTTGACCGGGTCCAGTGAAAAACTGTTTTTT.

This sequence joins TRBV12-3 or TRBV12-4 and TRBJ2-5; a weak D match, TRBD2 (7 bases). This CDR3 spans 13 amino acids. The V end was cut by 5 bases, the J end by 4 bases, with 11 bases between. The CDR3 DNA follows: TGTGCCAGCAGTCAAGGGGGGGGAGAGACCCAGTACTTC. Translation: CASSQGGGETQYF.

This chain uses TRBV6-6 with TRBJ2-3; TRBD2 matches 10 bases. The germline gives CDR1 MNHNY, CDR2 SVGAGI (reference sequence). This CDR3 contains 15 residues. V was clipped by 6 bases and J by 4 bases; unmatched bases: 7. The CDR3 region has the DNA TGTGCCAGCAGATTAGCGGGGGGAATGGCAGATACGCAGTATTTT. This codes for CASRLAGGMADTQYF.

The gene calls are TRBV28 and TRBJ1-2, with D unresolved. CDR3 length: 13 amino acids. The V end was cut by 6 bases, the J end by 4 bases, with 12 bases between. Germline values: CDR1 MDHEN, CDR2 SYDVKM. CDR3 DNA: TGTGCCAGCAGCACACAGAGAGCCTATGGCTACACCTTC. This sequence encodes CASSTQRAYGYTF.

V is TRBV30 and J is TRBJ2-2; D gene uncertain. CDR3 length: 13 residues. Germline V gene lookup returns CDR1 GTSNPN and CDR2 SVGIG (reference sequence). The V and J ends lost 2 bases and 4 bases respectively, with 8 bases between them. The CDR3 loop is CAWSLSVTGELFF. CDR3 DNA: TGTGCCTGGAGTTTAAGCGTCACCGGGGAGCTGTTTTTT.

The chain couples TRBV4-1 to TRBJ2-7; 10 nucleotides agree with TRBD2. The V segment lost 0 bases and the J segment 2 bases; nucleotides outside the gene matches: 7. The CDR3 loop spans 17 amino acids. Germline-derived CDR1 and CDR2 are MGHRA and YSYEKL. CDR3 sequence (DNA): TGCGCCAGCAGCCAAGATCTGGGGAGCGGGGGGGCCTACGAGCAGTACTTC. Encoded protein: CASSQDLGSGGAYEQYF.

The rearrangement uses TRBV5-4 and TRBJ2-1; D remains unclear. The CDR3 is made up of 15 amino acids. CDR1 and CDR2 from the germline V gene are SGHNT and YYREEE (reference sequence). V was trimmed by 0 bases and J by 4 bases, leaving 11 bases between them. In DNA form, the CDR3 reads TGTGCCAGCAGCTTGGCCGGCGGCGCTTACAATGAGCAGTTCTTC. It specifies CASSLAGGAYNEQFF.

The V and J genes are TRBV7-2 and TRBJ2-7; D might be TRBD2 (5 bases). The ends were cut back, 1 base at V and 6 bases at J, with 13 bases in the middle. This CDR3 has 14 amino acids. Germline V gene sequence: CDR1 SGHTA, CDR2 FQGNSA. This CDR3 reads CASSLGLALREQYF. The CDR3, as DNA: TGTGCCAGCAGCTTAGGCCTAGCCCTTCGCGAGCAGTACTTC.

V gene TRBV5-1 combines with J gene TRBJ2-1, with 10 bases lining up with TRBD2. V lost 4 bases, J lost 10 bases, and 11 bases stayed unmatched. From germline, CDR1 is SGHRS and CDR2 YFSETQ. The CDR3 sequence is 15 residues long. The CDR3 coding sequence is TGCGCCAGCAGCCCTCTAAGCGGGGGGGCTCTGGAGCAGTTCTTC. Encoded protein: CASSPLSGGALEQFF.